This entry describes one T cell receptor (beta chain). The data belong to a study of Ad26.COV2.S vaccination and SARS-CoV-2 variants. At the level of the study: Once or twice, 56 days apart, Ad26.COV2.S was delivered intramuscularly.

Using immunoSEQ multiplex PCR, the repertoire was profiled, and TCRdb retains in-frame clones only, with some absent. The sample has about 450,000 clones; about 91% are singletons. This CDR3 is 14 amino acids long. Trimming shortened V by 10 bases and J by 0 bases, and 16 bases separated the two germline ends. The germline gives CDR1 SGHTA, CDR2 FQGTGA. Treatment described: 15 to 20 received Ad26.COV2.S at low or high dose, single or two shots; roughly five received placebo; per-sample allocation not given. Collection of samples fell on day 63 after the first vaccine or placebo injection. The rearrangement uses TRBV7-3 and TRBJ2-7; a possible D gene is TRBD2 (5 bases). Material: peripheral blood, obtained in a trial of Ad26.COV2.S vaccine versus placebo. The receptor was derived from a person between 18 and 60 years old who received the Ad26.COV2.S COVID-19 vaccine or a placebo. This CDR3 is CATHEGTSSYEQYF. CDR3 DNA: TGTGCCACCCACGAGGGTACAAGCTCCTACGAGCAGTACTTC.